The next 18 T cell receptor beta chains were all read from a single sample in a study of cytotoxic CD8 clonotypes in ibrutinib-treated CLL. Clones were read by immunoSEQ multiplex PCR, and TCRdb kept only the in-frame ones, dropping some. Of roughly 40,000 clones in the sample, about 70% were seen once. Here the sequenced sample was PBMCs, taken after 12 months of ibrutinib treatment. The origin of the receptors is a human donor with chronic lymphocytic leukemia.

The DNA of the CDR3 is TGCAGTGCTAGCCGGGGGTACGAGCAGTACTTC. This codes for CSASRGYEQYF. J is TRBJ2-7 and V is TRBV20-1, with D possibly TRBD2 on 6 matching bases. With 3 bases removed from V and 4 bases from J, the gap between germline ends came to 7 bases. The CDR3 runs to 11 residues. Germline-derived CDR1 and CDR2 are DFQATT and SNEGSKA (reference sequence).

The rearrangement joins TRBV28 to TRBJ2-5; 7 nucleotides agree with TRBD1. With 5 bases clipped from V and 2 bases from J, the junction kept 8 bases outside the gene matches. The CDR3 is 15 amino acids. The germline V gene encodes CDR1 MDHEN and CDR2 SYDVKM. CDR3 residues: CASSHPPGQQETQYF. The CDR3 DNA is TGTGCCAGCAGTCACCCCCCGGGACAGCAAGAGACCCAGTACTTC.

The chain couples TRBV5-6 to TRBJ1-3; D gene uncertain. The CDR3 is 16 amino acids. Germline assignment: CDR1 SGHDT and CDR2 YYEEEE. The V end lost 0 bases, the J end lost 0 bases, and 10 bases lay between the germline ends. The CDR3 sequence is CASSLGDAGSGNTIYF. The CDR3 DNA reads TGTGCCAGCAGCTTGGGTGATGCGGGCTCTGGAAACACCATATATTTT.

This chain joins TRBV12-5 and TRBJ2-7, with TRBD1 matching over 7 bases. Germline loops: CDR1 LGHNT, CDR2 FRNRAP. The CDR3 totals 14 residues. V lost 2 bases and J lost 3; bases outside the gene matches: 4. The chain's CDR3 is CASGLRQGVYEQYF. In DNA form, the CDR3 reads TGTGCTAGTGGTTTGCGACAGGGCGTCTACGAGCAGTACTTC.

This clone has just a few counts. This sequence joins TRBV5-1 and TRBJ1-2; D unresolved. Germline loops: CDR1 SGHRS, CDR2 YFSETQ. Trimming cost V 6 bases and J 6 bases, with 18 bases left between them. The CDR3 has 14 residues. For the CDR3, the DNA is TGCGCCAGCACAACGGACCCCACGGTCCATGGCTACACCTTC. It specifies CASTTDPTVHGYTF.

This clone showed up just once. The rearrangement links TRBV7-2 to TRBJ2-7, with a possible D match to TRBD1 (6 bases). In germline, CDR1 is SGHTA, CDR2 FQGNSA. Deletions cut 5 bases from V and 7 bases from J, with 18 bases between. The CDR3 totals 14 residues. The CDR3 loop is CASSQTTGGGEQYF. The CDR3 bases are TGTGCCAGCAGCCAAACGACAGGCGGCGGGGAGCAGTACTTC.

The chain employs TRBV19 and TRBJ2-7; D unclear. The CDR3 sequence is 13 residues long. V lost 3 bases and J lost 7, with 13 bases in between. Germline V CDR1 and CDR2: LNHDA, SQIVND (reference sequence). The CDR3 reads CASSIRNAVEQYF. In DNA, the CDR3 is TGTGCCAGTAGTATTCGGAATGCGGTAGAGCAGTACTTC.

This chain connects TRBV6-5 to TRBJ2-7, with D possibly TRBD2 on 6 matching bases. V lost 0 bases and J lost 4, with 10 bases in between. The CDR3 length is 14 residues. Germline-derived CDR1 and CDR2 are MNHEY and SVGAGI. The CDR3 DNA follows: TGTGCCAGCAGTTACTCGAGGACTACTTACGAGCAGTACTTC. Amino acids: CASSYSRTTYEQYF.

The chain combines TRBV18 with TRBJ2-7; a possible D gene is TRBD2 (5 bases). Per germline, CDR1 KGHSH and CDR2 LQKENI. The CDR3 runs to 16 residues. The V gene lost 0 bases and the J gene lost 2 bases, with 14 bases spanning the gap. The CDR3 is CASSPPRLAFPYEQYF. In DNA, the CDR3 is TGTGCCAGCTCACCACCTCGGCTAGCATTTCCCTACGAGCAGTACTTC.

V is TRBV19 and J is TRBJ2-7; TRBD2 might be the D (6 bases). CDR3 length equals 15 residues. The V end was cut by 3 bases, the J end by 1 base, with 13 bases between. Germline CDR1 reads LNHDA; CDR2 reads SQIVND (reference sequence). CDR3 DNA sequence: TGTGCCAGTAGTATGAGGTGGGAGGTTTCCTACGAGCAGTACTTC. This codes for CASSMRWEVSYEQYF.

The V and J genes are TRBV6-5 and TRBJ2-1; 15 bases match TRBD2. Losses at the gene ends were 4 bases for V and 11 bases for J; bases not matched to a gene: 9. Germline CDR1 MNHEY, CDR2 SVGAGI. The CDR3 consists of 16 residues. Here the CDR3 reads CASSSPRTSGRGKQFF. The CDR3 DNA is TGTGCCAGCAGTTCGCCCCGGACTAGCGGGAGGGGGAAGCAGTTCTTC.

The CDR3 spells CASSVGVGAYEQYF. The CDR3 nucleotides read TGTGCCAGCAGCGTCGGGGTCGGGGCCTACGAGCAGTACTTC. V gene TRBV9 combines with J gene TRBJ2-7; a possible D gene is TRBD2 (5 bases). The V end lost 2 bases, the J end lost 2 bases, and 11 bases lay between the germline ends. The CDR3 length is 14 residues. Germline CDR1 SGDLS, CDR2 YYNGEE.

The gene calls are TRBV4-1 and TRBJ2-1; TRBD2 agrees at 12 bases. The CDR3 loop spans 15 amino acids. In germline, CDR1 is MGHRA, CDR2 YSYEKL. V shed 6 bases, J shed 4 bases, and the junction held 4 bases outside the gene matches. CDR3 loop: CASSPGTSGYNEQFF. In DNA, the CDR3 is TGCGCCAGCAGTCCCGGGACTAGCGGGTACAATGAGCAGTTCTTC.

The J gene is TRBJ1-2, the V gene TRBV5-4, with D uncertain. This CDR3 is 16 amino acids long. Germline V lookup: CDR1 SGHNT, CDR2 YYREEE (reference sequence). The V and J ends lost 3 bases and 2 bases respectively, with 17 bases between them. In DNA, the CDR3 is TGTGCCAGCAGCTCCATTCAGGATTGGGAAAACTATGGCTACACCTTC. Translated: CASSSIQDWENYGYTF.

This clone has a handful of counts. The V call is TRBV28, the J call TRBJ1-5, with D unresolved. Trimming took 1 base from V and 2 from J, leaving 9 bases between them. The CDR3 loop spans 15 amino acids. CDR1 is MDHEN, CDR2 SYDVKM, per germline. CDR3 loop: CASSLLGFGNQPQHF. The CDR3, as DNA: TGTGCCAGCAGTTTATTGGGGTTCGGCAATCAGCCCCAGCATTTT.

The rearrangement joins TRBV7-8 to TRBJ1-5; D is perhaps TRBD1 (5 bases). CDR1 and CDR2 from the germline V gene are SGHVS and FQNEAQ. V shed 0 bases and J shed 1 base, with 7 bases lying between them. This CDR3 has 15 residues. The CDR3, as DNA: TGTGCCAGCAGCTTAGCGGGGGACAGCAATCAGCCCCAGCATTTT. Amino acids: CASSLAGDSNQPQHF. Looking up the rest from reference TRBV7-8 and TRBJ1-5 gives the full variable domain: GAGVSQSPRYKVAKRGQDVALRCDPISGHVSLFWYQQALGQGPEFLTYFQNEAQLDKSGLPSDRFFAERPEGSVSTLKIQRTQQEDSAVYLCASSLAGDSNQPQHFGDGTRLSIL.

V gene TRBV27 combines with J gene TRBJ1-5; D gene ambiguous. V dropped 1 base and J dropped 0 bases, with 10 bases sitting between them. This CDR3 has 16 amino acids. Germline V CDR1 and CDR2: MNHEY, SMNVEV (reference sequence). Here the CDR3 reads CASSLFWGDSNQPQHF. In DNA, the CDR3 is TGTGCCAGCAGTTTATTCTGGGGAGATAGCAATCAGCCCCAGCATTTT.

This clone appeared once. The CDR3 spells CASSLDRGPNDEQFF. In DNA, the CDR3 is TGTGCCAGCAGCCTGGACAGGGGGCCGAACGATGAGCAGTTCTTC. The chain uses TRBV2 and TRBJ2-1, with 11 bases fitting TRBD1. This CDR3 is built from 15 residues. In germline, CDR1 is SNHLY, CDR2 FYNNEI. V was pared by 6 bases and J by 8 bases, with 9 bases of the junction left unmatched.